The rows below give T cell receptor beta chains drawn from one sample of a study of CD8 T cells in ankylosing spondylitis. TCRdb reprocessed the 5' RACE reads via MiXCR and lists one record per CDR3 protein. This table holds under 850,000 distinct CDR3 sequences, under 20% found once. The sequenced sample consisted of blood, either unsorted or a sorted T cell fraction (not recorded which). These receptors all come from a male donor with ankylosing spondylitis. The CDR3 runs from the conserved cysteine through the conserved F or W. The D gene is left open where the match is weak. Clone size appears in some rows only: once, few, many, or a class for an expanded clone.

CDR3 protein: CASSENRGLSENGYTF
CDR3 DNA: TGCGCCAGCAGCGAGAACAGGGGGCTGAGTGAGAATGGCTACACCTTC
D gene: TRBD1
V gene: TRBV5-1
J gene: TRBJ1-2
clone size: NA

CDR3 protein: CASSLMGSSNQPQHF
CDR3 DNA: TGTGCCAGCAGCTTAATGGGTAGTAGCAATCAGCCCCAGCATTTT
D gene: NA
V gene: TRBV11-2
J gene: TRBJ1-5
clone size: few

CDR3 protein: CASSPGPSPEDTQYF
CDR3 DNA: TGTGCCAGCTCACCCGGACCGTCCCCCGAGGATACGCAGTATTTT
D gene: NA
V gene: TRBV18
J gene: TRBJ2-3
clone size: NA

CDR3 protein: CASSKSMNTEAFF
CDR3 DNA: TGTGCCAGCAGTAAGAGCATGAACACTGAAGCTTTCTTT
D gene: NA
V gene: TRBV2
J gene: TRBJ1-1
clone size: few

CDR3 protein: CAWSVPLGGFNNEQFF
CDR3 DNA: TGTGCCTGGAGTGTCCCTCTGGGGGGCTTTAATAATGAGCAGTTCTTC
D gene: NA
V gene: TRBV30
J gene: TRBJ2-1
clone size: many

CDR3 protein: CASSLEVMGGSSQETQYF
CDR3 DNA: TGTGCCAGCAGCTTAGAGGTCATGGGCGGGAGTTCTCAAGAGACCCAGTACTTC
D gene: TRBD2
V gene: TRBV7-6
J gene: TRBJ2-5
clone size: few

CDR3 protein: CASRRDRGPSSGELFF
CDR3 DNA: TGTGCCAGCAGACGGGACAGGGGTCCTTCCTCCGGGGAGCTGTTTTTT
D gene: TRBD1
V gene: TRBV28
J gene: TRBJ2-2
clone size: NA

CDR3 protein: CASSYSGSYTF
CDR3 DNA: TGTGCCAGCAGTTATTCAGGGTCCTACACCTTC
D gene: NA
V gene: TRBV12-3/TRBV12-4
J gene: TRBJ1-2
clone size: few

CDR3 protein: CASSLSGLRRGAFF
CDR3 DNA: TGTGCCAGTAGTCTGAGCGGGCTACGACGTGGAGCTTTCTTT
D gene: NA
V gene: TRBV19
J gene: TRBJ1-1
clone size: NA

CDR3 protein: CATLKGGNTGELFF
CDR3 DNA: TGTGCCACCCTTAAAGGAGGTAACACCGGGGAGCTGTTTTTT
D gene: NA
V gene: TRBV10-3
J gene: TRBJ2-2
clone size: NA

CDR3 protein: CASRLGRANTEAFF
CDR3 DNA: TGTGCCAGCAGGCTGGGGAGGGCGAACACTGAAGCTTTCTTT
D gene: NA
V gene: TRBV6-1
J gene: TRBJ1-1
clone size: many

CDR3 protein: CASSTPEDRDEQYF
CDR3 DNA: TGTGCCAGCAGTACCCCAGAGGACCGCGACGAGCAGTACTTC
D gene: NA
V gene: TRBV12-3/TRBV12-4
J gene: TRBJ2-7
clone size: few

CDR3 protein: CSAQGGFDQPQHF
CDR3 DNA: TGCAGCGCCCAGGGTGGCTTCGATCAGCCCCAGCATTTT
D gene: NA
V gene: TRBV29-1
J gene: TRBJ1-5
clone size: few

CDR3 protein: CASSLDPGNTGELFF
CDR3 DNA: TGTGCCAGCAGCTTAGATCCGGGGAACACCGGGGAGCTGTTTTTT
D gene: NA
V gene: TRBV7-2
J gene: TRBJ2-2
clone size: few

CDR3 protein: CASSGESPPRGYGYTF
CDR3 DNA: TGTGCCAGTAGTGGGGAATCTCCGCCTCGGGGCTATGGCTACACCTTC
D gene: NA
V gene: TRBV19
J gene: TRBJ1-2
clone size: NA

CDR3 protein: CSASPATGLEQYF
CDR3 DNA: TGCAGTGCTAGTCCAGCAACGGGTCTCGAGCAGTACTTC
D gene: NA
V gene: TRBV20-1
J gene: TRBJ2-7
clone size: NA